Sequencing of this T cell receptor beta chain was carried out in a study of T cells in localized non-small cell lung cancer (dated by TCRdb to about 2020). Concerning the study at large: T cell repertoires of 200 to 300 early-stage NSCLC patients were analyzed, with tumors being compared against uninvolved tumor-adjacent lungs. The cohort was made up of a few hundred treatment-naive NSCLC patients whose localized lung tumors had been resected. A mean age of roughly 64 years was recorded for the NSCLC patients, of whom approximately 130 were male and 95 to 110 were female. Overall results and qualifications from the work: Because multi-region tumor sequencing was not done, intratumor heterogeneity could not be ruled out. Uninvolved tumor-adjacent lung showed the highest T cell clonality, higher than tumor, which suggests more focused antigenic responses in the adjacent lung. Because of the exploratory design, TCR variables were selected using unadjusted p-values without false-discovery rate correction. Higher T cell density in blood was associated with longer overall survival, whereas higher clonality in adjacent lung was associated with shorter survival. A median of around 57 of the top 100 tumor clones were detected in paired uninvolved adjacent lung, and under 30 of these tumor clones were also found among the top 100 clones of the paired uninvolved adjacent lung.

For this clone: It has no known antigen specificity. Base-call qualities are not available, and no considerably larger clone is one nucleotide away.

At diagnosis, peripheral blood, uninvolved tumor-adjacent lung and tumor were collected and were preserved as a mix of fresh-frozen and FFPE material. For TCR repertoire profiling, blood samples were analyzed in the form of peripheral blood mononuclear cells. The immunoSEQ Assay was used to sequence TCR beta CDR3 regions from DNA. In the paper's pipeline: T cell density was computed as TCR beta template counts normalized to usable DNA estimated by amplifying housekeeping genes. Richness was estimated using the preseqR package, with extrapolation to 400,000 templates for PBMC samples and to 120,000 templates for tissue samples. Clonality was defined as one minus Pielou's evenness. Tissue-enriched TCRs were identified through differential abundance testing performed on productive amino-acid clonotypes, with a minimum total count of 5 and an alpha of 0.1. The Jaccard Index and the Morisita Overlap Index were used to measure how much the repertoires overlapped between compartments. GLIPH grouped TCR beta CDR3s together with public tetramer-defined viral CDR3s, and a viral motif had to include at least three viral sequences and also show V-gene enrichment. TCRdb obtained this table from immuneACCESS and retained in-frame rearrangements with V and J assigned. These tables miss some clones; where compared with another copy, unresolved V genes account for less than half of the shortfall, and the remainder is unexplained. V and J calls and clone size are as listed in that table; D and trimming were resolved from the DNA. The sample table lists approximately 16,000 clones, more than 80% of them with a count of one. The leading ten clones occupy 24% of the sample.

From its cysteine to its phenylalanine, the CDR3 spans 15 amino acids. Here the CDR3 DNA is all that survives: 45 bases in frame from base 1. CDR1 is given as MNHNS and CDR2 as SASEGT, both from the germline V gene. The trim is 2 bases for V and 3 bases for J, with a gap of 13 bases between the germline ends. The receptor was derived from a female donor over 55 with stage I squamous cell lung carcinoma. The sequences come from peripheral blood, collected before any cancer treatment. The rearrangement combines TRBV6-1 with TRBJ2-5; a weak D assignment points to TRBD1 (6 bases agree). The CDR3 here reads CASSEPFTGKETQYF. At the DNA level, the sequence is TGTGCCAGCAGTGAACCTTTCACAGGGAAAGAGACCCAGTACTTC.